This T cell receptor (beta chain) was identified in a study of blood T cell repertoires in COVID-19. Across the study: COVID-19 samples, acute and convalescent, were from the United States, Italy and Spain. In each case, the material was cDNA or gDNA derived from T cells, B-cell-depleted T cells, or PBMCs.

Recruited during active infection, patients (from Seattle) were subsequently followed longitudinally. Original analysis: Nucleated cell number was recorded as an estimate derived from reference gene primer amplification. Produced via immunoSEQ multiplex PCR; TCRdb's table is partial and in-frame only. V and J calls plus clone size are reproduced from that table; the DNA served to infer D and trimming. Of about 350,000 clones in the sample, roughly nine tenths were seen once. The germline CDR1 and CDR2 sequences are MNHNS and SASEGT. Trimming removed 3 bases at V and 1 base at J, with 16 bases between. The CDR3 sequence is 17 residues long.

Sequenced material: peripheral blood. This TCR derives from a woman aged 55-75 years with COVID-19, enrolled during active disease. The V call is TRBV6-1, the J call TRBJ1-3; D unclear. Written as DNA, the CDR3 is TGTGCCAGCAGTGAGGAGGGCAGGTCTAGGTCTGGAAACACCATATATTTT. This codes for CASSEEGRSRSGNTIYF.